This record concerns one T cell receptor beta chain sequence. This record comes from a study of T cells in Graves' hyperthyroidism and ophthalmopathy. RNA transcripts served as the template for amplifying TCR beta CDR3 regions. HTBI primers drove first-round RT-PCR of the TCR CDR3. Via MiXCR, TCRdb re-called the multiplex PCR reads, giving one row per CDR3 protein. The sample consists of hundreds of thousands of distinct CDR3 sequences, approximately 20% of them appearing once. The CDR3 covers 13 residues. The junction had 7 bases not matched to a gene; V was cut back by 9 bases and J by 6 bases. Germline V CDR1 and CDR2: SGHDT, YYEEEE. Patients showing uncontrolled infection, other autoimmune disease, pregnancy or lactation were ineligible. Diagnosis rested on symptoms, serum thyroxine and TRAb, thyroid ultrasound, and orbital computed tomography.

Sequences were obtained from blood. The gene calls are TRBV5-6 and TRBJ2-3, with TRBD2 matching over 10 bases. The sequence came from a man aged 25 to 45 with Graves' ophthalmopathy. Here the CDR3 reads CATHSGRPDTQYF. The CDR3 DNA is TGTGCCACTCATAGCGGGAGGCCGGATACGCAGTATTTT.